This entry is about one T cell receptor beta chain. No antigen is known for it. Assay: immunoSEQ multiplex PCR; the TCRdb copy retains only in-frame clones and omits some. In the table there are tens of thousands of clones, about 84% of which are singletons. V trimming: 4 bases; J trimming: 7 bases; junction bases outside the gene matches: 3. This CDR3 is built from 13 residues. Germline V gene sequence: CDR1 SGHRS, CDR2 YFSETQ. These data come from a study of OX40 agonist ivuxolimab in advanced cancers. Study-level background: Two patients with cutaneous melanoma and one with hepatocellular carcinoma, three in total, showed partial responses. The study's findings and limits: Nonresponders included some who also had low normalized T-cell clonal expansion. What antigens the expanded peripheral T cells recognized was never established.

The chain uses TRBV5-1 and TRBJ1-1; 11 bases are shared with TRBD1. This TCR derives from an adult with an advanced solid tumor such as melanoma, head and neck, liver or kidney cancer. Sample: CD4+ or CD8+ T cells sorted from blood, taken in a trial of the OX40 agonist ivuxolimab. CDR3: CASSLGQGGEAFF. CDR3 coding DNA: TGCGCCAGCAGCCTGGGACAGGGGGGTGAAGCTTTCTTT.